The rows below give T cell receptor beta chains drawn from one sample of a study of low-dose radiotherapy and immunotherapy resistance in tumors. TCRdb ran MiXCR on the reads and lists one entry per CDR3 protein. In the table there are 70,000 to 90,000 distinct CDR3 sequences, 18% of which are singletons. The starting material was PBMCs, obtained before treatment. The receptor source for this set is a male donor with prostate cancer. The CDR3 runs from the conserved cysteine through the conserved F or W. D genes are given only for firm matches. For some rows the clone size is stated as once, few or many, or as a class when expanded; others skip it.

CDR3 length: 13; V gene: TRBV2; D gene: NA; clone size: many; J gene: TRBJ1-5; CDR3 DNA: TGTGCCAGCAGAAGGGTCAGCCGACAGCCCCAGCATTTT; CDR3 protein: CASRRVSRQPQHF
CDR3 length: 13; V gene: TRBV14; D gene: NA; clone size: many; J gene: TRBJ2-1; CDR3 DNA: TGTGCCAGCAGCCAAGTCGGGGAGTATGGGCAGTTCTTC; CDR3 protein: CASSQVGEYGQFF
CDR3 length: 13; V gene: TRBV6-5; D gene: NA; clone size: many; J gene: TRBJ1-2; CDR3 DNA: TGTGCCAGCATCTTAGGCCAGATCTATGGCTACACCTTC; CDR3 protein: CASILGQIYGYTF
CDR3 length: 13; V gene: TRBV20-1; D gene: NA; clone size: NA; J gene: TRBJ2-7; CDR3 DNA: TGCAGTGCCGGTGGGATAGGAGGTCTCGAGCAGTACTTC; CDR3 protein: CSAGGIGGLEQYF
CDR3 length: 15; V gene: TRBV7-2; D gene: NA; clone size: once; J gene: TRBJ1-2; CDR3 DNA: TGTGCCAGCAGCCGGGGGAGGGGGGCCCGGATTGGCTACACCTTC; CDR3 protein: CASSRGRGARIGYTF
CDR3 length: 14; V gene: TRBV7-6; D gene: NA; clone size: many; J gene: TRBJ2-3; CDR3 DNA: TGTGCCAGCAGCTTAGCGTTACCGACAGATACGCAGTATTTT; CDR3 protein: CASSLALPTDTQYF
CDR3 length: 13; V gene: TRBV18; D gene: TRBD1; clone size: many; J gene: TRBJ2-7; CDR3 DNA: TGTGCCAGCTCACTGGGGACAGCTAACGAGCAGTACTTC; CDR3 protein: CASSLGTANEQYF
CDR3 length: 12; V gene: TRBV20-1; D gene: NA; clone size: many; J gene: TRBJ1-2; CDR3 DNA: TGCAGTGCTAGAGTTTTAGACGGTGGCTACACCTTC; CDR3 protein: CSARVLDGGYTF
CDR3 length: 16; V gene: TRBV6-2/TRBV6-3; D gene: NA; clone size: many; J gene: TRBJ2-2; CDR3 DNA: TGTGCCATCTCAAGACACGGGTTGGCGAACACCGGGGAGCTGTTTTTT; CDR3 protein: CAISRHGLANTGELFF
CDR3 length: 13; V gene: TRBV10-3; D gene: NA; clone size: many; J gene: TRBJ2-5; CDR3 DNA: TGTGCCATCGCGGCGGACAATGCGGGGCTACCGGGCTTC; CDR3 protein: CAIAADNAGLPGF
CDR3 length: 13; V gene: TRBV7-2; D gene: NA; clone size: many; J gene: TRBJ2-7; CDR3 DNA: TGTGCCAGCAGCTCGCCCCCCACCTTCCAGCAGTACTTC; CDR3 protein: CASSSPPTFQQYF
CDR3 length: 14; V gene: TRBV11-1; D gene: TRBD2; clone size: many; J gene: TRBJ2-7; CDR3 DNA: TGTGCCAGCAGCCCTAGCGGGGGGCCCGTCGAGCAGTACTTC; CDR3 protein: CASSPSGGPVEQYF
CDR3 length: 12; V gene: TRBV2; D gene: TRBD1; clone size: many; J gene: TRBJ2-7; CDR3 DNA: TGTGCCAGCAGCGCGACAGGGTACGAGCAGTACTTC; CDR3 protein: CASSATGYEQYF
CDR3 length: 16; V gene: TRBV4-2; D gene: TRBD1; clone size: once; J gene: TRBJ2-1; CDR3 DNA: TGTGCCAGCAGCCCCCGGGGCCAGGGGGCAGTCAATGAGCAGTTATTC; CDR3 protein: CASSPRGQGAVNEQLF
CDR3 length: 15; V gene: TRBV5-4; D gene: NA; clone size: NA; J gene: TRBJ1-6; CDR3 DNA: TGTGCCAGCAGCCTCGGACAGTTGTATAATTCACCCCTCCACTTT; CDR3 protein: CASSLGQLYNSPLHF
CDR3 length: 11; V gene: TRBV5-1; D gene: NA; clone size: few; J gene: TRBJ2-5; CDR3 DNA: TGCGCCAGCAGGGGTCAAGAGACCCAGTACTTC; CDR3 protein: CASRGQETQYF
CDR3 length: 17; V gene: TRBV30; D gene: NA; clone size: NA; J gene: TRBJ1-3; CDR3 DNA: TGTGCCTGGAGTGTAAAGAAACCAGGGATCTCTGGAAACACCATATATTTT; CDR3 protein: CAWSVKKPGISGNTIYF
CDR3 length: 14; V gene: TRBV5-4; D gene: NA; clone size: many; J gene: TRBJ1-2; CDR3 DNA: TGTGCCAGCGTGGACGGGGCTCTTAACTATGGCTACACCTTC; CDR3 protein: CASVDGALNYGYTF
CDR3 length: 16; V gene: TRBV28; D gene: TRBD1; clone size: once; J gene: TRBJ1-1; CDR3 DNA: TGTGCCAGCAGCCGTCCCGGGACAGGGTTCGACACTGAAGCTTTCTTT; CDR3 protein: CASSRPGTGFDTEAFF
CDR3 length: 12; V gene: TRBV20-1; D gene: TRBD1; clone size: many; J gene: TRBJ1-1; CDR3 DNA: TGCAGTGCTGGAAATCAGGGGGTAGAGGCTTTCTTT; CDR3 protein: CSAGNQGVEAFF
CDR3 length: 14; V gene: TRBV6-8; D gene: TRBD1; clone size: many; J gene: TRBJ2-7; CDR3 DNA: TGTGCCAGCAGAGGACAGGGGCATGGCTACGAGCAGTACTTC; CDR3 protein: CASRGQGHGYEQYF
CDR3 length: 14; V gene: TRBV7-2; D gene: NA; clone size: NA; J gene: TRBJ1-1; CDR3 DNA: TGTGCCAGCAGCCGAGGACGGAAGAACACTGAAGCTTTCTTT; CDR3 protein: CASSRGRKNTEAFF
CDR3 length: 15; V gene: TRBV12-3/TRBV12-4; D gene: NA; clone size: many; J gene: TRBJ1-5; CDR3 DNA: TGTGCCAGCAGTTTGGGGCCAGAGGGCAATCAGCCCCAGCATTTT; CDR3 protein: CASSLGPEGNQPQHF
CDR3 length: 15; V gene: TRBV27; D gene: NA; clone size: few; J gene: TRBJ2-7; CDR3 DNA: TGTGCCAGCAGTCCTCCGCCGGGGCCCAACTACGAGCAGTACTTC; CDR3 protein: CASSPPPGPNYEQYF
CDR3 length: 15; V gene: TRBV13; D gene: TRBD1; clone size: many; J gene: TRBJ2-7; CDR3 DNA: TGTGCCAGCAGCTCACCGGGACAGGGCTCCTACGAGCAGTACTTC; CDR3 protein: CASSSPGQGSYEQYF
CDR3 length: 18; V gene: TRBV27; D gene: NA; clone size: many; J gene: TRBJ2-1; CDR3 DNA: TGTGCCAGCAGTTTAATTTCGCAGGGTATGGTCTCCTACAATGAGCAGTTCTTC; CDR3 protein: CASSLISQGMVSYNEQFF
CDR3 length: 12; V gene: TRBV12-3/TRBV12-4; D gene: NA; clone size: many; J gene: TRBJ1-5; CDR3 DNA: TGTGCCAGCAGTAAGTACCGGGGTCAGCAGCATTTT; CDR3 protein: CASSKYRGQQHF
CDR3 length: 17; V gene: TRBV30; D gene: TRBD2; clone size: many; J gene: TRBJ2-2; CDR3 DNA: TGTGCCTGCCGAAGGGTAGCGGGGGGACCGAACACCGGGGAGCTGTTTTTT; CDR3 protein: CACRRVAGGPNTGELFF
CDR3 length: 12; V gene: TRBV12-3/TRBV12-4; D gene: NA; clone size: many; J gene: TRBJ2-1; CDR3 DNA: TGTGCCAGCTCGGACTGGGACAATGAGCAGTTCTTC; CDR3 protein: CASSDWDNEQFF
CDR3 length: 13; V gene: TRBV29-1; D gene: NA; clone size: many; J gene: TRBJ1-2; CDR3 DNA: TGCAGCGTTGAAGAATTACGGTCAAAAGGCTACACCTTC; CDR3 protein: CSVEELRSKGYTF
CDR3 length: 13; V gene: TRBV4-1; D gene: NA; clone size: many; J gene: TRBJ1-6; CDR3 DNA: TGCGCCAGCAGCCAAGACCCCTATTCACCCCTCCACTTT; CDR3 protein: CASSQDPYSPLHF
CDR3 length: 14; V gene: TRBV18; D gene: NA; clone size: many; J gene: TRBJ2-3; CDR3 DNA: TGTGCCAGCTCACCACCGGGCGGTCGGGATACGCAGTATTTT; CDR3 protein: CASSPPGGRDTQYF
CDR3 length: 15; V gene: TRBV2; D gene: NA; clone size: many; J gene: TRBJ1-5; CDR3 DNA: TGTGCCAGCAGCGAAGGGGAGATGAGGGATCAGCCCCAGCATTTT; CDR3 protein: CASSEGEMRDQPQHF
CDR3 length: 15; V gene: TRBV11-2; D gene: TRBD1; clone size: NA; J gene: TRBJ2-2; CDR3 DNA: TGTGCCAGCAGCTTAATACAGGGGGCCACCGGGGAGCTGTTTTTT; CDR3 protein: CASSLIQGATGELFF
CDR3 length: 16; V gene: TRBV3-1; D gene: TRBD2; clone size: many; J gene: TRBJ2-1; CDR3 DNA: TGTGCCAGCAGCCAAGATTCCAGCGGGGGCTACAATGAGCAGTTCTTC; CDR3 protein: CASSQDSSGGYNEQFF
CDR3 length: 11; V gene: TRBV7-9; D gene: TRBD1; clone size: many; J gene: TRBJ1-1; CDR3 DNA: TGTGCCAGCAGCCCGACAGGGAAAGCTTTCTTT; CDR3 protein: CASSPTGKAFF
CDR3 length: 14; V gene: TRBV5-1; D gene: NA; clone size: many; J gene: TRBJ2-7; CDR3 DNA: TGCGCCAGCAGCTCCGGGACGGCGAGCTACGAGCAGTACTTC; CDR3 protein: CASSSGTASYEQYF
CDR3 length: 14; V gene: TRBV6-2/TRBV6-3; D gene: NA; clone size: NA; J gene: TRBJ2-7; CDR3 DNA: TGTGCCAGCAGTGCTATGGACGGTTCCTACGAGCAGTACTTC; CDR3 protein: CASSAMDGSYEQYF
CDR3 length: 14; V gene: TRBV12-3/TRBV12-4; D gene: NA; clone size: many; J gene: TRBJ2-7; CDR3 DNA: TGTGCCAGCAGTTTCCGGGCCCTCACCTACGAGCAGTACTTC; CDR3 protein: CASSFRALTYEQYF
CDR3 length: 12; V gene: TRBV29-1; D gene: NA; clone size: many; J gene: TRBJ1-2; CDR3 DNA: TGCAGCGTTGTTGAGGGTCAGGCTGGCTACACCTTC; CDR3 protein: CSVVEGQAGYTF
CDR3 length: 15; V gene: TRBV7-8; D gene: NA; clone size: many; J gene: TRBJ2-3; CDR3 DNA: TGTGCCAGCACCCGTGGCGGGTACCCCACAGATACGCAGTATTTT; CDR3 protein: CASTRGGYPTDTQYF
CDR3 length: 15; V gene: TRBV2; D gene: NA; clone size: few; J gene: TRBJ2-1; CDR3 DNA: TGTGCCAGCAGTTGGGGGGCGGGACCGAGGGATGAGCAGTTCTTC; CDR3 protein: CASSWGAGPRDEQFF
CDR3 length: 13; V gene: TRBV5-1; D gene: NA; clone size: many; J gene: TRBJ1-5; CDR3 DNA: TGCGCCAGCCGACTCAACAGCAATCAGCCCCAGCATTTT; CDR3 protein: CASRLNSNQPQHF
CDR3 length: 17; V gene: TRBV7-6; D gene: NA; clone size: many; J gene: TRBJ2-7; CDR3 DNA: TGTGCCAGCAGCTTAGCGCTCGACAGTAGGGTCGGGTACGAGCAGTACTTC; CDR3 protein: CASSLALDSRVGYEQYF
CDR3 length: 12; V gene: TRBV20-1; D gene: TRBD2; clone size: many; J gene: TRBJ2-7; CDR3 DNA: TGCAGTGCTAGAGATCGGGAGGGCGAGCAGTACTTC; CDR3 protein: CSARDREGEQYF
CDR3 length: 15; V gene: TRBV5-6; D gene: TRBD1; clone size: many; J gene: TRBJ1-6; CDR3 DNA: TGTGCCAGCAGCGCCCGGGACAGAGACAATTCACCCCTCCACTTT; CDR3 protein: CASSARDRDNSPLHF
CDR3 length: 15; V gene: TRBV30; D gene: TRBD2; clone size: many; J gene: TRBJ2-3; CDR3 DNA: TGTGCCTGGAGTTCGGGACTAGCTGGTACAGATACGCAGTATTTT; CDR3 protein: CAWSSGLAGTDTQYF
CDR3 length: 15; V gene: TRBV3-1; D gene: TRBD2; clone size: NA; J gene: TRBJ2-5; CDR3 DNA: TGTGCCAGCAGCCAAGTCACTAGCGGGGACGAGACCCAGTACTTC; CDR3 protein: CASSQVTSGDETQYF
CDR3 length: 16; V gene: TRBV6-2/TRBV6-3; D gene: NA; clone size: many; J gene: TRBJ2-3; CDR3 DNA: TGTGCCAGCAGTGAACGGGGCCGGTTCAGCACAGATACGCAGTATTTT; CDR3 protein: CASSERGRFSTDTQYF
CDR3 length: 13; V gene: TRBV24-1; D gene: TRBD1; clone size: many; J gene: TRBJ1-5; CDR3 DNA: TGTGCCACCAGTGCTGGACAGGGGCAGCCCCAGCATTTT; CDR3 protein: CATSAGQGQPQHF
CDR3 length: 18; V gene: TRBV21-1; D gene: NA; clone size: NA; J gene: TRBJ2-7; CDR3 DNA: TGTGCCAGCAGCGAAACCCATTCAGGGGGGGGGGCCCCCTACGAGCAGTACTTC; CDR3 protein: CASSETHSGGGAPYEQYF
CDR3 length: 16; V gene: TRBV5-1; D gene: NA; clone size: many; J gene: TRBJ1-4; CDR3 DNA: TGCGCCAGCAGCTTGGGAGGCGTCGGTGGTGTTGAAAAACTGTTTTTT; CDR3 protein: CASSLGGVGGVEKLFF
CDR3 length: 17; V gene: TRBV11-3; D gene: TRBD2; clone size: NA; J gene: TRBJ2-3; CDR3 DNA: TGTGCCAGCAGCTTAGATTCCAGCGGGGGAAGCACAGATACGCAGTATTTT; CDR3 protein: CASSLDSSGGSTDTQYF
CDR3 length: 14; V gene: TRBV5-1; D gene: NA; clone size: many; J gene: TRBJ2-3; CDR3 DNA: TGCGCCAGCAGCTTGTGGGAGAGCACAGATACGCAGTATTTT; CDR3 protein: CASSLWESTDTQYF
CDR3 length: 16; V gene: TRBV30; D gene: TRBD2; clone size: many; J gene: TRBJ2-4; CDR3 DNA: TGTGCCTGGAGTGTCAATCTAGCGGGGGCCAAAAACATTCAGTACTTC; CDR3 protein: CAWSVNLAGAKNIQYF